These 2 T cell receptor beta chains share one sample of origin, sequenced in a study of vaccination and CD4 T cells after COVID-19. At the Johns Hopkins FTIC core, DNA taken from cultured CD4+ T cells was sequenced by way of the Oncomine TCR Beta short-read assay. MiXCR, run by TCRdb on the PCR reads, gives a single entry per CDR3 protein. The sample lists several thousand distinct CDR3 sequences, about 29% occurring once. The treatment: approximately 9-day PBMC culture with coronavirus spike peptide pools or control peptides (ViraFEST assay). Ahead of the COVID-19 pandemic (2011-2018), the CD4+ T cells of the unexposed donor were collected. Antigens for these TCRs are unknown. The specimen was CD4+ T cells from blood, cultured in vitro. Receptors were obtained from a human donor in good health.

The gene calls are TRBV27 and TRBJ1-1, with 7 bases fitting TRBD1. Germline trimming cut 5 bases from V and 4 bases from J; bases unmatched to any gene: 13. Germline V gene lookup returns CDR1 MNHEY and CDR2 SMNVEV (reference sequence). The CDR3 has 16 residues. CDR3 sequence: CASSPYQGVEGTEAFF. CDR3 in DNA: TGTGCCAGCAGTCCATATCAGGGGGTTGAAGGCACTGAAGCTTTCTTT.

The chain links TRBV12-3 or TRBV12-4 to TRBJ1-2; no reliable D call. The length of the CDR3 is 12 residues. V was clipped by 3 bases and J by 13 bases, with 15 bases between them. The CDR3 nucleotides are TGTGCCAGCAGTTTCGTTGGAGGTTTCTTCACCTTC. Its protein product is CASSFVGGFFTF.